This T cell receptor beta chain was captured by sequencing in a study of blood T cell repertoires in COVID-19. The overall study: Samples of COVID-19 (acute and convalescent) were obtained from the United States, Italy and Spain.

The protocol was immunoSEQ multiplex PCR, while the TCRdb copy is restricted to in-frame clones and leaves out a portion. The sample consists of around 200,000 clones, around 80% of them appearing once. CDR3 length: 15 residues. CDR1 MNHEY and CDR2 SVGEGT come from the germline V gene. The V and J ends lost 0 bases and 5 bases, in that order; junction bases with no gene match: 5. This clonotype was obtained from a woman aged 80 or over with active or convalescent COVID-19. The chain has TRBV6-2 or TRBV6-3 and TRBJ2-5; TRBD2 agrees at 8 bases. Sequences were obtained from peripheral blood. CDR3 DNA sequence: TGTGCCAGCAGTTACTCATATCGCGGGGGGGAGACCCAGTACTTC. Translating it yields CASSYSYRGGETQYF.